Each of the 32 T cell receptor beta chains below was sequenced from the same sample in a study of OX40 agonist ivuxolimab in advanced cancers. Clones were sequenced by immunoSEQ multiplex PCR, and TCRdb holds only the in-frame ones, with some missing. Of tens of thousands of clones in the sample, 85% to 90% were seen once. Sequenced material: CD4+ or CD8+ T cells sorted from blood, taken in a trial of the OX40 agonist ivuxolimab. These receptors were obtained from an adult with an advanced solid tumor such as melanoma, head and neck, liver or kidney cancer.

The V call is TRBV28, the J call TRBJ2-7; D tentatively fits TRBD1 or TRBD2 (5 bases each). Germline V gene lookup returns CDR1 MDHEN and CDR2 SYDVKM. V was trimmed by 8 bases and J by 3 bases, leaving 8 bases between them. The CDR3 covers 11 residues. CDR3 sequence reads: CASGTVYEQYF. The CDR3 nucleotides read TGTGCCAGCGGGACGGTCTACGAGCAGTACTTC. Filled out from reference TRBV28 and TRBJ2-7, the complete variable domain reads DVKVTQSSRYLVKRTGEKVFLECVQDMDHENMFWYRQDPGLGLRLIYFSYDVKMKEKGDIPEGYSVSREKKERFSLILESASTNQTSMYLCASGTVYEQYFGPGTRLTVT.

This chain links TRBV11-2 with TRBJ2-7, with 10 bases lining up with TRBD2. Looked up from germline, CDR1 is SGHAT and CDR2 is FQNNGV. This CDR3 is 15 amino acids long. J gave up 6 bases and V 0 bases, and 5 bases lay outside the gene matches. Written as DNA, the CDR3 is TGTGCCAGCAGCTTAGAGAGTCTAGCGGGAGTCGAGCAGTACTTC. This gives the protein CASSLESLAGVEQYF.

The chain links TRBV5-1 to TRBJ2-3; no clear D gene. The CDR3 consists of 14 residues. Between the trimmed V and J ends, which lost 1 base and 4 bases, there was a span of 10 bases. The germline CDR1 and CDR2 sequences are SGHRS and YFSETQ. The CDR3 region is CASSLRRGADTQYF. DNA for the CDR3: TGCGCCAGCAGCTTGAGACGTGGGGCAGATACGCAGTATTTT.

This clone has only a few counts. V usage is TRBV9 and J usage is TRBJ2-1; maybe TRBD2 (6 bases). The germline V and J ends were trimmed by 4 bases and 12 bases, with 14 bases remaining between them. Germline CDR1 SGDLS, CDR2 YYNGEE. The CDR3 covers 12 residues. The CDR3 coding sequence is TGTGCCAGCAGCACCGATGCGGGGTGGCAGTTCTTC. Amino acid sequence: CASSTDAGWQFF. Supplemented by reference TRBV9 and TRBJ2-1, the full variable domain reads DSGVTQTPKHLITATGQRVTLRCSPRSGDLSVYWYQQSLDQGLQFLIQYYNGEERAKGNILERFSAQQFPDLHSELNLSSLELGDSALYFCASSTDAGWQFFGPGTRLTVL.

This clone was found once. The V call is TRBV19, the J call TRBJ2-3; tentatively, D is TRBD2 (6 bases). V was trimmed by 7 bases and J by 6 bases, leaving 23 bases between them. This CDR3 spans 16 amino acids. Germline assignment: CDR1 LNHDA and CDR2 SQIVND (reference sequence). In nucleotides, the CDR3 is TGTGCCAGTACCCTCCCGGACGGGAGTAAATCTGATACGCAGTATTTT. Amino acid sequence: CASTLPDGSKSDTQYF.

The chain combines TRBV7-9 with TRBJ2-7, with D maybe TRBD1 (6 bases). The V gene lost 5 bases and the J gene lost 2 bases, with 13 bases spanning the gap. CDR3 length: 14 residues. CDR1 is SEHNR, CDR2 FQNEAQ, per germline (reference sequence). In nucleotides, the CDR3 is TGTGCCAGCAGCGCCGGGACACCGACCTACGAGCAGTACTTC. This encodes CASSAGTPTYEQYF.

The table lists this clone with a count of one. V gene TRBV10-3 combines with J gene TRBJ2-5; D could derive from TRBD1 or TRBD2 (6 bases each). The CDR3 is made up of 15 amino acids. Germline-derived CDR1 and CDR2 are ENHRY and SYGVKD. V lost 6 bases and J lost 2, with 16 bases in between. CDR3 nucleotides: TGTGCCATCAGCCGGGACACCGGGAGTCAAGAGACCCAGTACTTC. The encoded protein is CAISRDTGSQETQYF.

This clone was recorded once. The chain combines TRBV9 with TRBJ2-5; D perhaps matches TRBD2 (6 bases). Trimming took 4 bases from V and 3 from J, leaving 16 bases between them. This CDR3 has 15 amino acids. Germline V gene data show CDR1 as SGDLS and CDR2 as YYNGEE. This CDR3 is CASSPVGGLEETQYF. CDR3 sequence (DNA): TGTGCCAGCAGCCCAGTGGGAGGACTCGAAGAGACCCAGTACTTC.

V gene TRBV5-1 combines with J gene TRBJ2-7; D is possibly TRBD2 (7 bases). The V and J ends lost 6 bases and 5 bases respectively, with 15 bases between them. The CDR3 extends over 13 amino acids. Per germline, CDR1 SGHRS and CDR2 YFSETQ. The CDR3 nucleotides read TGCGCCAGCAACCCGGGGGGCCCCCACGAGCAGTACTTC. Translation gives CASNPGGPHEQYF.

The rearrangement links TRBV7-8 to TRBJ1-2, with D unclear. CDR3 length: 12 residues. CDR1 is SGHVS and CDR2 is FQNEAQ in the germline V gene. V was clipped by 1 base and J by 7 bases, with 7 bases between them. The CDR3 loop reads CASSLVGGGYTF. The CDR3 DNA is TGTGCCAGCAGCTTAGTAGGTGGTGGCTACACCTTC.

This chain uses TRBV28 with TRBJ2-5; TRBD2 aligns across 8 bases. The CDR3 consists of 15 residues. With V trimmed by 2 bases and J by 1 base, 3 bases remained unmatched. Per germline, CDR1 MDHEN and CDR2 SYDVKM. The CDR3 here is CASSLAAGGQETQYF. The DNA of the CDR3 is TGTGCCAGCAGTTTAGCCGCGGGAGGCCAAGAGACCCAGTACTTC.

Written as DNA, the CDR3 is TGTGCCAGCAGTTACTTCGGGGGAGGTGAGACCCAGTACTTC. This codes for CASSYFGGGETQYF. The rearrangement uses TRBV6-5 and TRBJ2-5; maybe TRBD2 (6 bases). Germline-derived CDR1 and CDR2 are MNHEY and SVGAGI. The CDR3 totals 14 residues. The germline V and J ends were trimmed by 1 base and 5 bases, with 11 bases remaining between them.

A few counts support this clone. This chain connects TRBV5-4 to TRBJ2-5; 10 bases match TRBD1. After removal of 3 bases from V and 2 bases from J, the junction contained 4 bases not matched to a gene. Germline loops: CDR1 SGHNT, CDR2 YYREEE (reference sequence). The CDR3 spans 15 residues. The CDR3 DNA reads TGTGCCAGCAGCTGGGGGGACAGGGGACAAGAGACCCAGTACTTC. As protein: CASSWGDRGQETQYF.

This clone came up once. The gene calls are TRBV19 and TRBJ1-2; D is unclear. Germline V gene sequence: CDR1 LNHDA, CDR2 SQIVND (reference sequence). The CDR3 consists of 15 residues. V lost 9 bases and J 0 bases, leaving 17 bases between the germline ends. CDR3 in DNA: TGTGCCAGACCGCCCAAGACACCTACTAACTATGGCTACACCTTC. Its protein product is CARPPKTPTNYGYTF.

The chain couples TRBV7-3 to TRBJ2-6; either TRBD1 or TRBD2 may fit D (5 bases each). The germline V and J ends were trimmed by 5 bases and 2 bases, with 16 bases remaining between them. Per the germline V gene, CDR1 is SGHTA and CDR2 is FQGTGA. The CDR3 totals 17 residues. The CDR3 is CASSRMGRGPGANVLTF. The CDR3 DNA reads TGTGCCAGCAGCAGAATGGGACGGGGTCCTGGGGCCAACGTCCTGACTTTC.

The J gene is TRBJ1-3, the V gene TRBV4-2; D not certain. V shed 1 base and J shed 5 bases, with 6 bases lying between them. This CDR3 comprises 13 residues. Germline V gene sequence: CDR1 LGHNA, CDR2 YNFKEQ. The CDR3 spells CASSQVARNTIYF. CDR3 nucleotides: TGTGCCAGCAGCCAAGTCGCGAGAAACACCATATATTTT.

V gene TRBV6-1 combines with J gene TRBJ2-7; no reliable D call. The CDR3 consists of 15 residues. The V and J ends lost 11 bases and 0 bases respectively, with 20 bases between them. Germline assignment: CDR1 MNHNS and CDR2 SASEGT. The CDR3 DNA reads as TGTGCCGTGGCGCTCCACAGTCCAAGCTCCTACGAGCAGTACTTC. The encoded protein is CAVALHSPSSYEQYF.

The chain uses TRBV27 and TRBJ2-2; D could derive from TRBD1 or TRBD2 (5 bases each). The CDR3 contains 17 residues. CDR1 MNHEY and CDR2 SMNVEV come from the germline V gene (reference sequence). V lost 5 bases, J lost 3 bases, and 19 bases lay in between. DNA for the CDR3: TGTGCCAGCAGTATTTCGGTGTGGGGACGGGACACCGGGGAGCTGTTTTTT. Its protein is CASSISVWGRDTGELFF.

The chain combines TRBV28 with TRBJ2-1; 7 bases are shared with TRBD2. From germline, CDR1 is MDHEN and CDR2 SYDVKM. V shed 6 bases, J shed 8 bases, and the junction held 16 bases outside the gene matches. This CDR3 spans 16 amino acids. The CDR3 nucleotides read TGTGCCAGCAGCAAGCTGGGCGCGGGAGCCTTATATGAGCAGTTCTTC. Encoded protein: CASSKLGAGALYEQFF.

The chain is built from TRBV27 and TRBJ2-7, with TRBD2 identical over 11 bases. The V gene's germline CDR1 is MNHEY and CDR2 SMNVEV (reference sequence). This CDR3 has 14 residues. V was clipped by 3 bases and J by 4 bases; unmatched bases: 2. This CDR3 is CASSFSGREYEQYF. The CDR3 DNA reads as TGTGCCAGCAGTTTTAGCGGGAGGGAGTACGAGCAGTACTTC.

CDR3 protein: CASAGQRETQYF. Here the CDR3 DNA reads TGTGCCAGCGCTGGCCAACGAGAGACCCAGTACTTC. The rearrangement links TRBV19 to TRBJ2-5; no reliable D call. V was cut by 9 bases and J by 4 bases, with 12 bases left in between. This CDR3 has 12 residues. The germline CDR1 and CDR2 sequences are LNHDA and SQIVND (reference sequence).

The rearrangement joins TRBV5-1 to TRBJ2-5; maybe TRBD2 (6 bases). Germline CDR1 SGHRS, CDR2 YFSETQ. Between the trimmed V and J ends, which lost 4 bases and 4 bases, there was a span of 17 bases. The CDR3 loop spans 15 amino acids. CDR3: CASSPLGGLVETQYF. The CDR3 bases are TGCGCCAGCAGCCCCCTGGGGGGACTGGTAGAGACCCAGTACTTC.

The CDR3 loop is CASSPFSNNEQFF. CDR3 DNA: TGTGCCAGCAGCCCCTTCTCTAACAATGAGCAGTTCTTC. This chain links TRBV7-2 with TRBJ2-1; no clear D. Germline V lookup: CDR1 SGHTA, CDR2 FQGNSA. This CDR3 is 13 amino acids long. V was trimmed by 5 bases and J by 5 bases, leaving 10 bases between them.

V usage is TRBV6-1 and J usage is TRBJ2-1; D not certain. The germline gives CDR1 MNHNS, CDR2 SASEGT. V lost 2 bases and J 7 bases, leaving 6 bases between the germline ends. This CDR3 is 12 amino acids long. The CDR3 bases are TGTGCCAGCAGTGAAAAGGGAAATGAGCAGTTCTTC. This encodes CASSEKGNEQFF.

The chain uses TRBV19 and TRBJ2-1, with 12 bases matching TRBD2. CDR1 and CDR2 (germline): LNHDA, SQIVND (reference sequence). This CDR3 comprises 18 residues. The J segment lost 10 bases and the V segment lost 1 base, leaving 14 bases of the junction unmatched. This CDR3 reads CASSIGWTSGIRGSEQFF. CDR3 nucleotides: TGTGCCAGTAGTATAGGTTGGACTAGCGGGATCCGTGGATCGGAGCAGTTCTTC. Full variable domain (missing parts from reference TRBV19 and TRBJ2-1): DGGITQSPKYLFRKEGQNVTLSCEQNLNHDAMYWYRQDPGQGLRLIYYSQIVNDFQKGDIAEGYSVSREKKESFPLTVTSAQKNPTAFYLCASSIGWTSGIRGSEQFFGPGTRLTVL.

The rearrangement uses TRBV19 and TRBJ2-7; TRBD1 matches 7 bases. This CDR3 contains 13 residues. Per the germline V gene, CDR1 is LNHDA and CDR2 is SQIVND (reference sequence). J gave up 2 bases and V 4 bases, and 2 bases lay outside the gene matches. The CDR3 spells CASSTGQTYEQYF. The CDR3 DNA follows: TGTGCCAGTAGTACGGGACAGACCTACGAGCAGTACTTC.

This clone was seen a single time. V usage is TRBV28 and J usage is TRBJ2-3; 12 bases fit TRBD2. There are 15 residues in the CDR3. V was pared by 3 bases and J by 3 bases, with 1 base of the junction left unmatched. CDR1 is MDHEN, CDR2 SYDVKM, per germline. CDR3 amino acids: CASSFGLAGTDTQYF. CDR3 coding DNA: TGTGCCAGCAGTTTCGGACTAGCGGGGACAGATACGCAGTATTTT. The complete variable domain, with remaining parts taken from reference TRBV28 and TRBJ2-3, reads DVKVTQSSRYLVKRTGEKVFLECVQDMDHENMFWYRQDPGLGLRLIYFSYDVKMKEKGDIPEGYSVSREKKERFSLILESASTNQTSMYLCASSFGLAGTDTQYFGPGTRLTVL.

The V and J genes are TRBV28 and TRBJ1-1; D is possibly TRBD1 (5 bases). The germline gives CDR1 MDHEN, CDR2 SYDVKM. This CDR3 region has 13 residues. V lost 5 bases, J lost 6 bases, and 13 bases lay in between. The CDR3 region has the DNA TGTGCCAGCAGTCCACCCGGACACCCTGAAGCTTTCTTT. Protein: CASSPPGHPEAFF.

This sequence joins TRBV28 and TRBJ2-5, with a possible D match to TRBD2 (7 bases). Germline V lookup: CDR1 MDHEN, CDR2 SYDVKM. CDR3 size: 16 residues. V lost 3 bases and J lost 5, with 19 bases in between. CDR3 sequence (DNA): TGTGCCAGCAGTTTTTTTCGGGGGGCGCGAGGGGAGACCCAGTACTTC. The encoded protein is CASSFFRGARGETQYF.

This sequence joins TRBV10-3 and TRBJ2-3; the match to TRBD2 covers 9 bases. CDR3 length: 15 residues. CDR1 is ENHRY, CDR2 SYGVKD, per germline. J was trimmed by 8 bases and V by 3 bases; bases with no gene match: 9. The CDR3 here is CAISDGAGGGGTQYF. In DNA form, the CDR3 reads TGTGCCATCAGTGATGGAGCGGGAGGAGGAGGTACGCAGTATTTT.

This clone came up once. The V gene is TRBV7-3, the J gene TRBJ2-1; TRBD2 matches at 8 bases. Trimming at V came to 3 bases and at J to 4 bases, leaving 5 bases not matched to a gene. The CDR3 contains 15 residues. Germline loops: CDR1 SGHTA, CDR2 FQGTGA. The CDR3 here is CASSLGAGGYNEQFF. CDR3 nucleotides: TGTGCCAGCAGCTTGGGGGCGGGAGGATACAATGAGCAGTTCTTC.

This clone was picked up one time. The V gene is TRBV5-1, the J gene TRBJ2-3; 10 bases are a match to TRBD1. The CDR3 length is 16 residues. Losses at the gene ends were 4 bases for V and 2 bases for J; bases not matched to a gene: 7. Germline loops: CDR1 SGHRS, CDR2 YFSETQ. CDR3 residues: CASSTSGQGPTDTQYF. The CDR3 bases are TGCGCCAGCAGCACGTCGGGACAGGGGCCCACAGATACGCAGTATTTT.